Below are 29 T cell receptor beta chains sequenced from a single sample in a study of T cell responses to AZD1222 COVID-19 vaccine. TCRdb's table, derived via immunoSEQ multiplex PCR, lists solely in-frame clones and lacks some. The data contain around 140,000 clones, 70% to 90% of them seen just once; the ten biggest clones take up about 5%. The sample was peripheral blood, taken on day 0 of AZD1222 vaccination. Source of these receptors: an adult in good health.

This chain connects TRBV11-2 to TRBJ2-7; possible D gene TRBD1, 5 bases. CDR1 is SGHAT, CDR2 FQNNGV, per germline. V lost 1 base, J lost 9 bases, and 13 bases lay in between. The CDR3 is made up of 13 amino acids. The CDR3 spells CASSLAGPLGQYF. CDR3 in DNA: TGTGCCAGCAGCTTAGCAGGGCCTCTAGGGCAGTACTTC.

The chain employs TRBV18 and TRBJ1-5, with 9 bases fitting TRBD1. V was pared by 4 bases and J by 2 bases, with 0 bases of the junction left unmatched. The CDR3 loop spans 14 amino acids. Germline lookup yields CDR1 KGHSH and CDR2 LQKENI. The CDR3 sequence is CASSRTGGNQPQHF. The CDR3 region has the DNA TGTGCCAGCTCACGGACAGGGGGCAATCAGCCCCAGCATTTT.

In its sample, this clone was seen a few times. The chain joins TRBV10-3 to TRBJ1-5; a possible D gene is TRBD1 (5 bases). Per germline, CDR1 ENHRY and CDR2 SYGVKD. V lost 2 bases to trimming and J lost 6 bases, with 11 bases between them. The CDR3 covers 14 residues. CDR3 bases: TGTGCCATCAGTGAGCGGGGGGGGGTTCAGCCCCAGCATTTT. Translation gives CAISERGGVQPQHF.

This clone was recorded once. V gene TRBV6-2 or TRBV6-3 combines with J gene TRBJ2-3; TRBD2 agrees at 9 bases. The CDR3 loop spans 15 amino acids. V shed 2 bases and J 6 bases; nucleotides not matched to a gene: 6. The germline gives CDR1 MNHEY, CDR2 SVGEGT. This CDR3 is CASSYSLAGRDTQYF. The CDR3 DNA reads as TGTGCCAGCAGTTACAGCCTAGCGGGAAGGGATACGCAGTATTTT.

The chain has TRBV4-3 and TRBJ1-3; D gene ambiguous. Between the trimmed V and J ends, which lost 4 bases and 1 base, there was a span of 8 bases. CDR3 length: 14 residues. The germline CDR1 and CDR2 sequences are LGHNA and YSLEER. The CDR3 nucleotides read TGCGCCAGCAGCCTCGACACGTCTGGAAACACCATATATTTT. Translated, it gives CASSLDTSGNTIYF.

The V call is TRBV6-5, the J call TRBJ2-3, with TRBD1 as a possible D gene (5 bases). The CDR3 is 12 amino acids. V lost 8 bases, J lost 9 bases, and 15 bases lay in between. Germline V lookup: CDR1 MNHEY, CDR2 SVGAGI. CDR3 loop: CASYSQGETQYF. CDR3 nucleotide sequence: TGTGCCAGCTACTCTCAAGGGGAAACGCAGTATTTT.

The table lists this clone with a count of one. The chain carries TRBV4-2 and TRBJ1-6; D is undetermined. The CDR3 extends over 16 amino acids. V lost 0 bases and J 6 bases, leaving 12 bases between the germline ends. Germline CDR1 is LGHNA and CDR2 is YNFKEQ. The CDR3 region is CASSQEAARINSPLHF. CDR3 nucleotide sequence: TGTGCCAGCAGCCAAGAAGCGGCCAGGATTAATTCACCCCTCCACTTT.

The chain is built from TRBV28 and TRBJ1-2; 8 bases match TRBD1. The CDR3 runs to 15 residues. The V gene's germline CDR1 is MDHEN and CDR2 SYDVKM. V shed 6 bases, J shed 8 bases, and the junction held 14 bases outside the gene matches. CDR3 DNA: TGTGCCAGCAGCCCCTGGGACAGGAGCCCAGGGGGCTACACCTTC. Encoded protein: CASSPWDRSPGGYTF.

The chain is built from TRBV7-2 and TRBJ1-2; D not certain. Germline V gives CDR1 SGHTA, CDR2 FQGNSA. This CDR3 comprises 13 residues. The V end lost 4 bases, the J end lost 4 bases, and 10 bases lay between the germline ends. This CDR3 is CASSSYSTYGYTF. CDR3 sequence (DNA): TGTGCCAGCAGCTCGTACAGTACCTATGGCTACACCTTC.

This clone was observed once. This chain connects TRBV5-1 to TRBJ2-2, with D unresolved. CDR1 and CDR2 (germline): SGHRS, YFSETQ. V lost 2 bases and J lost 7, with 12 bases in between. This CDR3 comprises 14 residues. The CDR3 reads CASSLKGFNGELFF. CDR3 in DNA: TGCGCCAGCAGCTTAAAAGGGTTCAACGGGGAGCTGTTTTTT.

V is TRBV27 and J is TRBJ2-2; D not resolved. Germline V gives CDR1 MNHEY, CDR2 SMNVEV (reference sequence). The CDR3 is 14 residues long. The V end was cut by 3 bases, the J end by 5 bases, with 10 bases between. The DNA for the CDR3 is TGTGCCAGCAGTTTGGGGATTGCAACCGGGGAGCTGTTTTTT. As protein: CASSLGIATGELFF.

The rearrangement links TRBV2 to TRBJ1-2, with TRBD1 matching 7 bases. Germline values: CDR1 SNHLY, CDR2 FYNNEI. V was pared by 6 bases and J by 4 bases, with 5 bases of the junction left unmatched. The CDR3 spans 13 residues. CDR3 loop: CASSADRAYGYTF. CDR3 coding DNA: TGTGCCAGCAGCGCTGACAGGGCCTATGGCTACACCTTC.

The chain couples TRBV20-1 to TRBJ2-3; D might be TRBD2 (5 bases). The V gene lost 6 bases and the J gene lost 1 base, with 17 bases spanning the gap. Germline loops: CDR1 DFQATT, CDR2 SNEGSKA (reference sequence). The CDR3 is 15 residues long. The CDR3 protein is CSASVASRRTDTQYF. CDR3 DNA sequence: TGCAGTGCCAGTGTCGCTAGCCGACGCACAGATACGCAGTATTTT.

CDR3 sequence: CASSVAGQPQHF. DNA for the CDR3: TGTGCCAGCAGTGTAGCAGGGCAGCCCCAGCATTTT. V gene TRBV2 combines with J gene TRBJ1-5; the D gene is possibly TRBD1 (5 bases). In germline, CDR1 is SNHLY, CDR2 FYNNEI. The CDR3 sequence is 12 residues long. Trimming removed 4 bases at V and 7 bases at J, with 8 bases between.

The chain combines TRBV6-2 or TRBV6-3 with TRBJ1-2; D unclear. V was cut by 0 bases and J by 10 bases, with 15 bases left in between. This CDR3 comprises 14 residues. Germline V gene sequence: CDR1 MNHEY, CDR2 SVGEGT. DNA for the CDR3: TGTGCCAGCAGTTACTCGACGGGTTTGATGGACTACACCTTC. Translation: CASSYSTGLMDYTF.

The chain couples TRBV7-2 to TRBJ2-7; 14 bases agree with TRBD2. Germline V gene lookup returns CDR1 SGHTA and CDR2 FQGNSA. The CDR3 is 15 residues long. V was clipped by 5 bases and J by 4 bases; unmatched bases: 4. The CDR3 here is CASSIGTSGRYEQYF. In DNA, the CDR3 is TGTGCCAGCAGCATCGGGACTAGCGGGAGATACGAGCAGTACTTC.

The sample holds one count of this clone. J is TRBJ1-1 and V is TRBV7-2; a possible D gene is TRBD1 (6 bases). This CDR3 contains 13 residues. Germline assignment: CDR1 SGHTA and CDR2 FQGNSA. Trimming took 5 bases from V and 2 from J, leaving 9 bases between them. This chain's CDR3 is CASSEGQNTEAFF. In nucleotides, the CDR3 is TGTGCCAGCAGCGAGGGACAAAACACTGAAGCTTTCTTT.

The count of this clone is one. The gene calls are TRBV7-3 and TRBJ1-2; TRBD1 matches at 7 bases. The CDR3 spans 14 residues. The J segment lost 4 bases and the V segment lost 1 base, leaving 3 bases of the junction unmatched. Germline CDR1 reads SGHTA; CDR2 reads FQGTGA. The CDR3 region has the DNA TGTGCCAGCAGCTTAATGGGACAGCGCTATGGCTACACCTTC. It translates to CASSLMGQRYGYTF.

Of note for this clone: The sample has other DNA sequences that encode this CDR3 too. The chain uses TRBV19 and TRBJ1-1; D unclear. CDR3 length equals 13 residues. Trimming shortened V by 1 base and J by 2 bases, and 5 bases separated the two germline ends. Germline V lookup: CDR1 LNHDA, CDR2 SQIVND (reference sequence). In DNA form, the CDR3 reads TGTGCCAGTAGTATAGGGGTAAACACTGAAGCTTTCTTT. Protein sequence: CASSIGVNTEAFF.

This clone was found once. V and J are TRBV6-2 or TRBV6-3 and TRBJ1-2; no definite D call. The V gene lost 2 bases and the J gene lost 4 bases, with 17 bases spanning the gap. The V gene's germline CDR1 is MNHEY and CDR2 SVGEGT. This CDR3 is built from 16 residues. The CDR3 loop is CASSYIKGRMPYGYTF. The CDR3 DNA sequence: TGTGCCAGCAGTTACATTAAGGGTCGGATGCCCTATGGCTACACCTTC.

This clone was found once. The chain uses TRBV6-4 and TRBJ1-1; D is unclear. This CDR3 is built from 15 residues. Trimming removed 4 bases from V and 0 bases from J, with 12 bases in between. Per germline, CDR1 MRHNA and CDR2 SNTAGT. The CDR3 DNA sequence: TGTGCCAGCAGTGTTATGGGCTCATTGAACACTGAAGCTTTCTTT. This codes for CASSVMGSLNTEAFF.

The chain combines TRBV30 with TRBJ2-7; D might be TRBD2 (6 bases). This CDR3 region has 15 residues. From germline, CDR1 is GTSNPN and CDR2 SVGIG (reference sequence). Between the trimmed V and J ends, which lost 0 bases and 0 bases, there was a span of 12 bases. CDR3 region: CAWSVPKRASYEQYF. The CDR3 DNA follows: TGTGCCTGGAGTGTGCCCAAGCGGGCCTCCTACGAGCAGTACTTC. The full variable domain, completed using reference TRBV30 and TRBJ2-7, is SQTIHQWPATLVQPVGSPLSLECTVEGTSNPNLYWYRQAAGRGLQLLFYSVGIGQISSEVPQNLSASRPQDRQFILSSKKLLLSDSGFYLCAWSVPKRASYEQYFGPGTRLTVT.

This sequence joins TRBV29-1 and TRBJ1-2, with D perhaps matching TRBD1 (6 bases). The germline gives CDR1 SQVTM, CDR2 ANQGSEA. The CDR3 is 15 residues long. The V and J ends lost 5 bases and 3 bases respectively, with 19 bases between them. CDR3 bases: TGCAGCGTTCTTCCACAGGGACGAGGATACTATGGCTACACCTTC. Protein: CSVLPQGRGYYGYTF.

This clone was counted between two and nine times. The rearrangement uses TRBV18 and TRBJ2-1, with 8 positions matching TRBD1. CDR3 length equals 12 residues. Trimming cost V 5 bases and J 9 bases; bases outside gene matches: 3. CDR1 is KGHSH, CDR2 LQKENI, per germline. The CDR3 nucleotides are TGTGCCAGCTCAGTCACAGGGGGTGAGCAGTTCTTC. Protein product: CASSVTGGEQFF.

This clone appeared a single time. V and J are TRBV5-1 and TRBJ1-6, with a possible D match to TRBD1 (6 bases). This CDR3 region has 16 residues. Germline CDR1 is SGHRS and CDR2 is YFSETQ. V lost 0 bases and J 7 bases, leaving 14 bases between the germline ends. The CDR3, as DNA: TGCGCCAGCAGCTTGGCCGTGACAGGCGGGAATTCACCCCTCCACTTT. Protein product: CASSLAVTGGNSPLHF.

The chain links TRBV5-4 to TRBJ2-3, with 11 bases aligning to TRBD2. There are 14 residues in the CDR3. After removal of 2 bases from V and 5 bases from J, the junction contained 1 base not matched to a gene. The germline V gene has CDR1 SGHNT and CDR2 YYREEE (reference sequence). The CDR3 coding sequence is TGTGCCAGCAGCTTCGGACTAGCGGGAGATACGCAGTATTTT. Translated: CASSFGLAGDTQYF.

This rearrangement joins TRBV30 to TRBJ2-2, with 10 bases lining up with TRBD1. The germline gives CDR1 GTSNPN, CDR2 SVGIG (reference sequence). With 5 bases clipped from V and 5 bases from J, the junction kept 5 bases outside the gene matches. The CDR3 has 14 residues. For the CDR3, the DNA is TGTGCCTGGTTTAAGGGACAGGGGACCGGGGAGCTGTTTTTT. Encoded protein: CAWFKGQGTGELFF.

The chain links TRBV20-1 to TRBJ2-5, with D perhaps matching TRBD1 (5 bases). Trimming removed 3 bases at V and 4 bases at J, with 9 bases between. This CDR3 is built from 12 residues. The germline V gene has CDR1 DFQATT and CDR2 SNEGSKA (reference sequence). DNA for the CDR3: TGCAGTGCTAGTGCCAGGGTAGAGACCCAGTACTTC. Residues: CSASARVETQYF.

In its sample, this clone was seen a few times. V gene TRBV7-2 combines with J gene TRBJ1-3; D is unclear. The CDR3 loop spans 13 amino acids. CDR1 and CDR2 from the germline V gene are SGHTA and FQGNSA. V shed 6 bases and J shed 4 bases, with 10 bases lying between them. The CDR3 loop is CASRFITGNTIYF. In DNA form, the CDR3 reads TGTGCCAGCAGGTTCATAACGGGAAACACCATATATTTT.